Below are 32 T cell receptor beta chains sequenced from a single sample in a study of blood T cells in healthy people across ages. Through a sample-barcoded 5' primer and a J-beta primer mix, a second PCR was run for roughly 6 to 11 cycles. Via MiXCR, TCRdb re-called the 5' RACE reads, giving one row per CDR3 protein. This sample has 1.5 million to 2 million distinct CDR3 sequences, with less than 50% found just once. Material for sequencing was blood. The receptors here all came from a woman between 40 and 50 years old in good health.

CDR3 in DNA: TGTGCCAGCAGTGTTATTCAGCGGGGGATCCAAGAGACCCAGTACTTC. Amino acids: CASSVIQRGIQETQYF. This rearrangement joins TRBV2 to TRBJ2-5, with 8 bases that match TRBD2. Looked up from germline, CDR1 is SNHLY and CDR2 is FYNNEI. This CDR3 has 16 amino acids. V shed 4 bases and J 1 base; nucleotides not matched to a gene: 8.

This clonotype was observed a few times. The chain employs TRBV4-3 and TRBJ2-5, with 9 positions matching TRBD2. Trimming at V came to 0 bases and at J to 7 bases, leaving 9 bases not matched to a gene. The CDR3 extends over 16 amino acids. Germline CDR1 is LGHNA and CDR2 is YSLEER. The CDR3 coding sequence is TGCGCCAGCAGCCAAGATCAAGCGGGGGGTGATGGGACCCAGTACTTC. It yields the protein CASSQDQAGGDGTQYF.

The rearrangement links TRBV27 to TRBJ2-3; 10 bases line up with TRBD2. With 5 bases clipped from V and 6 bases from J, the junction kept 11 bases outside the gene matches. This CDR3 is 16 amino acids long. Germline V gene sequence: CDR1 MNHEY, CDR2 SMNVEV (reference sequence). The CDR3 nucleotides are TGTGCCAGCAGTCCCGGACTAGCGGACCTCATTGATACGCAGTATTTT. Encoded protein: CASSPGLADLIDTQYF.

The chain employs TRBV20-1 and TRBJ2-5, with 7 bases lining up with TRBD2. The CDR3 is 14 amino acids. Germline trimming cut 1 base from V and 9 bases from J; bases unmatched to any gene: 11. CDR1 and CDR2 from the germline V gene are DFQATT and SNEGSKA (reference sequence). CDR3 in DNA: TGCAGTGCTAGAGCGACGGGGGGTACCGCGGCCCAGTACTTC. It specifies CSARATGGTAAQYF.

The chain couples TRBV7-2 to TRBJ2-1, with D perhaps TRBD2 (6 bases). CDR1 is SGHTA and CDR2 is FQGNSA in the germline V gene. This CDR3 contains 16 residues. V gave up 5 bases and J gave up 10 bases, with 24 bases separating them. CDR3 sequence (DNA): TGTGCCAGCAGCCCACTGGGCAGACTAGTACCCCACGAGCAGTTCTTC. This gives the protein CASSPLGRLVPHEQFF.

The gene calls are TRBV20-1 and TRBJ2-5, with 8 bases fitting TRBD2. CDR1 is DFQATT and CDR2 is SNEGSKA in the germline V gene (reference sequence). Trimming took 0 bases from V and 11 from J; bases not matched to a gene: 11. There are 14 residues in the CDR3. The CDR3 sequence is CSARDREGVGEQYF. The CDR3 DNA is TGCAGTGCTAGAGACCGGGAGGGGGTCGGGGAGCAGTACTTC.

As to this clonotype: A junction end diverges from the germline sequence, so it may reflect a read error. The V call is TRBV4-3, the J call TRBJ2-2; 9 bases line up with TRBD2. This CDR3 is built from 17 residues. CDR1 and CDR2 from the germline V gene are LGHNA and YSLEER. CDR3 DNA: TGCGCCAGCGGCCAAGGGCTAGCGGGGACCAACACCGGGGAGCTGTTTTTT. Protein sequence: CASGQGLAGTNTGELFF.

V gene TRBV27 combines with J gene TRBJ1-2, with D perhaps TRBD1 (6 bases). Germline CDR1 and CDR2: MNHEY and SMNVEV (reference sequence). The CDR3 spans 14 residues. Trimming cost V 6 bases and J 4 bases, with 15 bases left between them. DNA of the CDR3: TGTGCCAGCAGAACAGGGACATCCACCTATGGCTACACCTTC. This codes for CASRTGTSTYGYTF.

The V call is TRBV24-1, the J call TRBJ2-1; possible D gene TRBD2, 5 bases. The germline gives CDR1 KGHDR, CDR2 SFDVKD. Trimming stripped 4 bases from V and 0 bases from J, with 15 bases between. This CDR3 is 17 amino acids long. The CDR3 region has the DNA TGTGCCACCAGTGACCACGGACTGGCAAGCTCCTACAATGAGCAGTTCTTC. Translation gives CATSDHGLASSYNEQFF.

This sequence joins TRBV28 and TRBJ1-2, with D possibly being TRBD1 (5 bases). Germline CDR1 is MDHEN and CDR2 is SYDVKM. The V end lost 2 bases, the J end lost 8 bases, and 12 bases lay between the germline ends. This CDR3 is 13 amino acids long. CDR3 in DNA: TGTGCCAGCAGTTTAACGACAGCGGGGGGCTACACCTTC. Amino acid sequence: CASSLTTAGGYTF.

The chain employs TRBV5-1 and TRBJ2-5; D unclear. Deletions cut 1 base from V and 5 bases from J, with 15 bases between. The CDR3 runs to 15 residues. Germline lookup yields CDR1 SGHRS and CDR2 YFSETQ. Written as DNA, the CDR3 is TGCGCCAGCAGCTTGTTGGGGTCACCACGGGAGACCCAGTACTTC. It is translated as CASSLLGSPRETQYF. The entire variable domain, with the rest obtained from reference TRBV5-1 and TRBJ2-5, is as follows: KAGVTQTPRYLIKTRGQQVTLSCSPISGHRSVSWYQQTPGQGLQFLFEYFSETQRNKGNFPGRFSGRQFSNSRSEMNVSTLELGDSALYLCASSLLGSPRETQYFGPGTRLLVL.

This clonotype was observed a handful of times. J is TRBJ2-3 and V is TRBV15; the D is unclear. This CDR3 is built from 12 residues. Trimming cost V 5 bases and J 1 base, with 4 bases left between them. Germline assignment: CDR1 LNHNV and CDR2 YYDKDF (reference sequence). Here the CDR3 reads CATSAGTDTQYF. In nucleotides, the CDR3 is TGTGCCACCAGCGCAGGCACAGATACGCAGTATTTT.

The chain joins TRBV7-9 to TRBJ2-5; TRBD1 agrees at 9 bases. V was clipped by 5 bases and J by 5 bases; unmatched bases: 9. CDR1 is SEHNR, CDR2 FQNEAQ, per germline (reference sequence). There are 15 residues in the CDR3. CDR3 residues: CASSTNRGRYETQYF. As DNA, the CDR3 is TGTGCCAGCAGCACCAACAGGGGGCGGTATGAGACCCAGTACTTC.

The chain links TRBV6-4 to TRBJ2-7; 10 bases match TRBD1. V was clipped by 2 bases and J by 7 bases; unmatched bases: 11. This CDR3 has 16 amino acids. Germline V gene lookup returns CDR1 MRHNA and CDR2 SNTAGT. The DNA of the CDR3 is TGTGCCAGCAGTGACGCCGGACAGGGGGGGGTCAATGAGCAGTACTTC. Translated, it gives CASSDAGQGGVNEQYF.

This clonotype has only one observation. The rearrangement links TRBV4-3 to TRBJ2-2; 7 nucleotides line up with TRBD1. Germline values: CDR1 LGHNA, CDR2 YSLEER. V lost 2 bases and J lost 0; bases outside the gene matches: 3. This CDR3 contains 16 residues. For the CDR3, the DNA is TGCGCCAGCAGCCAACCAGGGGGATCGAACACCGGGGAGCTGTTTTTT. This codes for CASSQPGGSNTGELFF.

A few counts support this clonotype. This rearrangement joins TRBV7-2 to TRBJ2-3, with a possible D match to TRBD1 (5 bases). The CDR3 covers 15 residues. V was clipped by 1 base and J by 1 base, with 9 bases between them. The V gene's germline CDR1 is SGHTA and CDR2 FQGNSA. The CDR3 DNA sequence: TGTGCCAGCAGCTTAGAACAGGTGGGCACAGATACGCAGTATTTT. Residues: CASSLEQVGTDTQYF.

The chain carries TRBV7-8 and TRBJ2-1; D uncertain. Per germline, CDR1 SGHVS and CDR2 FQNEAQ. Deletions cut 5 bases from V and 4 bases from J, with 18 bases between. This CDR3 is 16 amino acids long. The chain's CDR3 is CASSLSLQSTYNEQFF. CDR3 nucleotide sequence: TGTGCCAGCAGCCTATCACTCCAATCAACATACAATGAGCAGTTCTTC. The entire variable domain, with the rest obtained from reference TRBV7-8 and TRBJ2-1, is as follows: GAGVSQSPRYKVAKRGQDVALRCDPISGHVSLFWYQQALGQGPEFLTYFQNEAQLDKSGLPSDRFFAERPEGSVSTLKIQRTQQEDSAVYLCASSLSLQSTYNEQFFGPGTRLTVL.

This clonotype has only a few counts. The rearrangement uses TRBV28 and TRBJ2-4; 7 nucleotides agree with TRBD2. Germline lookup yields CDR1 MDHEN and CDR2 SYDVKM. V shed 8 bases, J shed 0 bases, and the junction held 16 bases outside the gene matches. The CDR3 is 18 amino acids. CDR3 sequence: CASVGGTGRPLAKNIQYF. The DNA of the CDR3 is TGTGCCAGCGTGGGGGGGACGGGCCGACCTCTAGCCAAAAACATTCAGTACTTC. Combining the CDR3 with reference TRBV28 and TRBJ2-4 gives the whole variable domain DVKVTQSSRYLVKRTGEKVFLECVQDMDHENMFWYRQDPGLGLRLIYFSYDVKMKEKGDIPEGYSVSREKKERFSLILESASTNQTSMYLCASVGGTGRPLAKNIQYFGAGTRLSVL.

V is TRBV5-4 and J is TRBJ2-1, with 14 bases matching TRBD2. The CDR3 covers 19 residues. V lost 1 base to trimming and J lost 4 bases; unmatched junction nucleotides: 10. Per germline, CDR1 SGHNT and CDR2 YYREEE (reference sequence). The CDR3 spells CASSLFPGTSGGDYNEQFF. In nucleotides, the CDR3 is TGTGCCAGCAGCTTGTTTCCCGGGACTAGCGGGGGAGATTACAATGAGCAGTTCTTC.

With respect to this clonotype: The junction and the germline gene differ at one end; a read error may be behind it. The rearrangement links TRBV4-1 to TRBJ2-6; D is possibly TRBD1 (6 bases). The CDR3 totals 17 residues. Germline CDR1 MGHRA, CDR2 YSYEKL. CDR3 bases: TGCGCCAGCAGCCCCCGGGACACGGATCTGGGGGCCAACATCCTGACTTTC. As protein: CASSPRDTDLGANILTF.

This clonotype was seen many times. This chain links TRBV12-3 or TRBV12-4 with TRBJ1-4, with D possibly being TRBD1 (6 bases). The germline V and J ends were trimmed by 6 bases and 8 bases, with 16 bases remaining between them. The length of the CDR3 is 14 residues. In nucleotides, the CDR3 is TGTGCCAGCAGGGTACAGGGCCTCGGCGAAAAACTGTTTTTT. It codes for CASRVQGLGEKLFF.

The chain combines TRBV6-2 or TRBV6-3 with TRBJ2-5; 7 nucleotides match TRBD1. Germline V lookup: CDR1 MNHEY, CDR2 SVGEGT. Unmatched junction bases numbered 10, after V lost 4 bases and J lost 5 bases. The CDR3 totals 15 residues. CDR3 sequence (DNA): TGTGCCAGCAGTTCCCCGACAGGGAAGGGGGAGACCCAGTACTTC. As protein: CASSSPTGKGETQYF.

The chain employs TRBV7-9 and TRBJ2-5; TRBD2 matches at 7 bases. Germline V gene lookup returns CDR1 SEHNR and CDR2 FQNEAQ (reference sequence). V shed 6 bases and J 2 bases; nucleotides not matched to a gene: 9. This CDR3 has 15 residues. The CDR3 spells CASSWSGEVQETQYF. CDR3 sequence (DNA): TGTGCCAGCAGTTGGAGCGGGGAGGTACAAGAGACCCAGTACTTC. Variable domain in full (rest from reference TRBV7-9 and TRBJ2-5): DTGVSQNPRHKITKRGQNVTFRCDPISEHNRLYWYRQTLGQGPEFLTYFQNEAQLEKSRLLSDRFSAERPKGSFSTLEIQRTEQGDSAMYLCASSWSGEVQETQYFGPGTRLLVL.

This chain uses TRBV12-3 or TRBV12-4 with TRBJ2-7; D uncertain. This CDR3 is built from 12 residues. V gave up 8 bases and J gave up 6 bases, with 14 bases separating them. The CDR3 reads CASALNWSEQYF. CDR3 nucleotide sequence: TGTGCCAGCGCCCTGAATTGGAGCGAGCAGTACTTC.

This clonotype is a singleton in its sample. J is TRBJ1-5 and V is TRBV20-1; 7 bases match TRBD1. V lost 5 bases to trimming and J lost 3 bases; unmatched junction nucleotides: 1. The CDR3 is 12 residues long. Germline V gene lookup returns CDR1 DFQATT and CDR2 SNEGSKA (reference sequence). The CDR3 protein is CSAEGANQPQHF. The CDR3 region has the DNA TGCAGTGCTGAGGGGGCCAATCAGCCCCAGCATTTT.

V and J are TRBV7-9 and TRBJ2-3; 7 nucleotides line up with TRBD1. The CDR3 extends over 11 amino acids. The V gene's germline CDR1 is SEHNR and CDR2 FQNEAQ (reference sequence). The ends lost 11 bases at V and 5 bases at J; junction bases unmatched: 4. The CDR3 coding sequence is TGTGCCTTCTACAGGGGAGATACGCAGTATTTT. The encoded protein is CAFYRGDTQYF. The whole variable domain, remainder taken from reference TRBV7-9 and TRBJ2-3, is DTGVSQNPRHKITKRGQNVTFRCDPISEHNRLYWYRQTLGQGPEFLTYFQNEAQLEKSRLLSDRFSAERPKGSFSTLEIQRTEQGDSAMYLCAFYRGDTQYFGPGTRLTVL.

A note on this clonotype: A junction end diverges from the germline sequence, so it may reflect a read error. This rearrangement joins TRBV7-9 to TRBJ1-1, with 7 bases aligning to TRBD1. The CDR3 has 15 residues. Germline CDR1 and CDR2: SEHNR and FQNEAQ (reference sequence). The DNA of the CDR3 is TGTACCAGCAGCTTAGAGCGCAGGGGGGGAGCTGAAGCTTTCTTT. Amino acid sequence: CTSSLERRGGAEAFF.

The V and J genes are TRBV29-1 and TRBJ2-5, with D possibly TRBD2 on 5 matching bases. In germline, CDR1 is SQVTM, CDR2 ANQGSEA. The CDR3 runs 13 residues. Trimming shortened V by 1 base and J by 5 bases, and 11 bases separated the two germline ends. The CDR3 DNA sequence: TGCAGCGTTGAAGGAGGGCCGGGCGAGACCCAGTACTTC. This encodes CSVEGGPGETQYF.

The V and J genes are TRBV27 and TRBJ1-1; TRBD1 matches at 9 bases. V was clipped by 5 bases and J by 5 bases; unmatched bases: 9. The CDR3 spans 15 residues. Germline lookup yields CDR1 MNHEY and CDR2 SMNVEV (reference sequence). CDR3 protein: CASSPTQGAGTEAFF. In nucleotides, the CDR3 is TGTGCCAGCAGTCCCACACAGGGGGCGGGGACTGAAGCTTTCTTT.

Remarks on this clonotype: One end of the junction varies from germline; a read error may be responsible. The gene calls are TRBV18 and TRBJ2-5, with D possibly being TRBD2 (5 bases). The CDR3 loop spans 13 amino acids. In germline, CDR1 is KGHSH, CDR2 LQKENI. This CDR3 is CASSPGLQESQYF. The CDR3 DNA is TGTGCCAGCTCACCTGGACTTCAAGAGAGCCAGTACTTC.

The chain carries TRBV7-2 and TRBJ2-6, with D possibly TRBD1 on 5 matching bases. This CDR3 contains 18 residues. Germline assignment: CDR1 SGHTA and CDR2 FQGNSA. V shed 1 base and J shed 0 bases, with 13 bases lying between them. The CDR3 here is CASSLVGRAASGANVLTF. Written as DNA, the CDR3 is TGTGCCAGCAGCTTAGTTGGCAGGGCGGCCTCTGGGGCCAACGTCCTGACTTTC.

The rearrangement joins TRBV20-1 to TRBJ2-3, with 7 bases fitting TRBD1. Per the germline V gene, CDR1 is DFQATT and CDR2 is SNEGSKA (reference sequence). CDR3 length equals 13 residues. Trimming took 6 bases from V and 4 from J; bases not matched to a gene: 7. The CDR3 loop reads CSAWDSESDTQYF. The DNA for the CDR3 is TGCAGTGCATGGGACAGCGAATCAGATACGCAGTATTTT.